The 27 T cell receptor beta chains in this list originate from one sample, sequenced in a study of radiotherapy plus CTLA-4 blockade in lung cancer. The method was immunoSEQ multiplex PCR; TCRdb's version includes in-frame clones alone and lacks a portion of them. The data contain 50,000 or so clones, roughly 90% of them seen just once; the ten biggest clones take up 7.8%. The input for sequencing was peripheral blood, taken from a patient treated with radiotherapy plus ipilimumab. These receptors originate from a human donor with non-small cell lung cancer whose response to radiotherapy plus ipilimumab could not be evaluated.

J is TRBJ2-7 and V is TRBV7-2, with 7 bases matching TRBD2. This CDR3 has 13 residues. The trim removed 1 base at V and 4 bases at J, leaving 1 base unmatched. Germline V CDR1 and CDR2: SGHTA, FQGNSA. In nucleotides, the CDR3 is TGTGCCAGCAGCTTAGGGGAGGGTTACGAGCAGTACTTC. Residues: CASSLGEGYEQYF.

The chain couples TRBV19 to TRBJ2-2, with D tentatively TRBD2 (5 bases). V was trimmed by 4 bases and J by 6 bases, leaving 9 bases between them. This CDR3 is built from 13 residues. From germline, CDR1 is LNHDA and CDR2 SQIVND (reference sequence). This CDR3 reads CASSTTAAGELFF. The CDR3 DNA is TGTGCCAGTAGTACCACAGCGGCCGGGGAGCTGTTTTTT.

The chain links TRBV29-1 to TRBJ2-3, with TRBD2 matching 7 bases. Losses at the gene ends were 7 bases for V and 4 bases for J; bases not matched to a gene: 8. The germline V gene encodes CDR1 SQVTM and CDR2 ANQGSEA. The CDR3 is 13 amino acids. The DNA of the CDR3 is TGCAGCGCCAGCCCTGGGGGGGCAGATACGCAGTATTTT. This sequence encodes CSASPGGADTQYF.

CDR3 in DNA: TGCGCCAGCAGCCATCGCGCTAGCGGGAGGACCAATGAGCAGTTCTTC. Residues: CASSHRASGRTNEQFF. This rearrangement joins TRBV4-1 to TRBJ2-1, with 11 nucleotides matching TRBD2. The CDR3 sequence is 16 residues long. Germline lookup yields CDR1 MGHRA and CDR2 YSYEKL. V lost 3 bases to trimming and J lost 6 bases; unmatched junction nucleotides: 7.

This chain uses TRBV6-1 with TRBJ2-7; 15 nucleotides match TRBD2. The germline gives CDR1 MNHNS, CDR2 SASEGT. This CDR3 region has 15 residues. V lost 6 bases, J lost 6 bases, and 6 bases stayed unmatched. This chain's CDR3 is CASRPGLAGGGEQYF. The DNA of the CDR3 is TGTGCCAGCAGACCGGGACTAGCGGGGGGCGGCGAGCAGTACTTC.

This clone turned up a few times. The chain has TRBV28 and TRBJ2-5; TRBD2 agrees at 9 bases. V dropped 3 bases and J dropped 5; count of bases not matched to a gene: 19. The V gene's germline CDR1 is MDHEN and CDR2 SYDVKM. This CDR3 has 19 amino acids. CDR3 in DNA: TGTGCCAGCAGTTTGCTCCCAAGCATCATAGCGGGAGTATGGGAGACCCAGTACTTC. Protein product: CASSLLPSIIAGVWETQYF.

The J gene is TRBJ2-3, the V gene TRBV6-1, with 10 positions matching TRBD2. The CDR3 contains 15 residues. Germline lookup yields CDR1 MNHNS and CDR2 SASEGT. The trim removed 4 bases at V and 10 bases at J, leaving 11 bases unmatched. The CDR3 loop is CASSASGGAAGSQYF. Here the CDR3 DNA reads TGTGCCAGCAGTGCTAGCGGGGGCGCCGCTGGATCGCAGTATTTT.

The chain is built from TRBV5-4 and TRBJ2-1; the D is unclear. This CDR3 spans 11 amino acids. Germline CDR1 is SGHNT and CDR2 is YYREEE (reference sequence). Trimming cost V 4 bases and J 9 bases, with 8 bases left between them. CDR3 nucleotides: TGTGCCAGCAGCAGTAGAGGTGAGCAGTTCTTC. Translated, it gives CASSSRGEQFF.

This sequence joins TRBV27 and TRBJ1-2; 9 bases agree with TRBD1. This CDR3 has 17 amino acids. Germline trimming cut 5 bases from V and 0 bases from J; bases unmatched to any gene: 10. Germline lookup yields CDR1 MNHEY and CDR2 SMNVEV (reference sequence). Here the CDR3 reads CASSPRTGAEANYGYTF. DNA of the CDR3: TGTGCCAGCAGTCCAAGGACAGGGGCCGAAGCTAACTATGGCTACACCTTC.

The chain combines TRBV4-3 with TRBJ2-3; 8 nucleotides match TRBD2. Germline-derived CDR1 and CDR2 are LGHNA and YSLEER. Unmatched junction bases numbered 11, after V lost 2 bases and J lost 4 bases. The CDR3 covers 17 residues. Written as DNA, the CDR3 is TGCGCCAGCAGCCAAAGCAGCGGGAGTAGGGGGGCAGATACGCAGTATTTT. Amino acids: CASSQSSGSRGADTQYF.

The gene calls are TRBV5-1 and TRBJ2-5, with TRBD2 matching over 7 bases. V lost 1 base, J lost 4 bases, and 7 bases stayed unmatched. The CDR3 has 15 amino acids. Germline assignment: CDR1 SGHRS and CDR2 YFSETQ. The DNA of the CDR3 is TGCGCCAGCAGCTTGACAGCGGGAAGTGGAGAGACCCAGTACTTC. Translation: CASSLTAGSGETQYF.

The rearrangement joins TRBV21-1 to TRBJ1-6; the table gives TRBD1 as D, unverified against the DNA. TRBV21-1 is termed a pseudogene. The CDR3 consists of 15 residues. In nucleotides, the CDR3 is TGTGCCAGCAGCCAAAGCGACAGGGGGCTTTCACCCCTCCACTTT. This encodes CASSQSDRGLSPLHF.

This chain uses TRBV28 with TRBJ1-4; D unclear. The CDR3 is 11 residues long. Trimming took off 10 bases at V and 10 bases at J, with 13 bases between the two ends. CDR1 is MDHEN, CDR2 SYDVKM, per germline. The CDR3 coding sequence is TGTGCCACCGCGTATGGAGGAAAACTGTTTTTT. Its protein product is CATAYGGKLFF.

This chain connects TRBV19 to TRBJ2-5, with 11 positions matching TRBD2. This CDR3 is built from 15 residues. V lost 5 bases, J lost 5 bases, and 7 bases stayed unmatched. CDR1 is LNHDA, CDR2 SQIVND, per germline (reference sequence). The CDR3 loop is CASSELAGGGETQYF. DNA for the CDR3: TGTGCCAGTAGTGAATTAGCGGGAGGGGGGGAGACCCAGTACTTC.

In its sample, this clone was seen once. As DNA, the CDR3 is TGTGCCAGCAGCTCCCTCCCGGACAGGGGACCAGGAAACACCATATATTTT. It is translated as CASSSLPDRGPGNTIYF. The rearrangement joins TRBV5-5 to TRBJ1-3; 9 bases line up with TRBD1. Germline lookup yields CDR1 SGHKS and CDR2 YYEKEE (reference sequence). The CDR3 runs 17 residues. The trim removed 3 bases at V and 4 bases at J, leaving 11 bases unmatched. Supplemented by reference TRBV5-5 and TRBJ1-3, the full variable domain reads DAGVTQSPTHLIKTRGQQVTLRCSPISGHKSVSWYQQVLGQGPQFIFQYYEKEERGRGNFPDRFSARQFPNYSSELNVNALLLGDSALYLCASSSLPDRGPGNTIYFGEGSWLTVV.

The chain recombines TRBV5-1 with TRBJ2-5; 8 nucleotides match TRBD1. Trimming removed 0 bases from V and 4 bases from J; junction bases left unmatched: 2. Per the germline V gene, CDR1 is SGHRS and CDR2 is YFSETQ. This CDR3 comprises 14 residues. DNA of the CDR3: TGCGCCAGCAGCTTGGGCAGGGGGCGAGAGACCCAGTACTTC. This sequence encodes CASSLGRGRETQYF.

The genes are TRBV18 and TRBJ2-5; maybe TRBD1 (5 bases). The J call may be in error: the DNA end matches TRBJ2-7 better. CDR1 is KGHSH, CDR2 LQKENI, per germline. The CDR3 totals 14 residues. CDR3 in amino acids: CASSPQGSSYEQYF. DNA for the CDR3: TGTGCCAGCTCACCACAGGGGTCCTCCTACGAGCAGTACTTC.

The genes are TRBV19 and TRBJ2-7, with 7 bases aligning to TRBD1. The ends lost 4 bases at V and 0 bases at J; junction bases unmatched: 6. Germline CDR1 is LNHDA and CDR2 is SQIVND (reference sequence). This CDR3 region has 15 residues. The CDR3 DNA reads as TGTGCCAGTAGTAGGCCCGGGACAGTCTCCTACGAGCAGTACTTC. Translating it yields CASSRPGTVSYEQYF. The whole variable domain, filled in from reference TRBV19 and TRBJ2-7, reads DGGITQSPKYLFRKEGQNVTLSCEQNLNHDAMYWYRQDPGQGLRLIYYSQIVNDFQKGDIAEGYSVSREKKESFPLTVTSAQKNPTAFYLCASSRPGTVSYEQYFGPGTRLTVT.

The chain links TRBV2 to TRBJ2-3; no firm D call. V lost 4 bases and J 6 bases, leaving 17 bases between the germline ends. This CDR3 has 15 residues. Germline CDR1 is SNHLY and CDR2 is FYNNEI. This CDR3 is CASSASSAGWDTQYF. The DNA of the CDR3 is TGTGCCAGCAGTGCATCGTCGGCAGGTTGGGATACGCAGTATTTT.

V gene TRBV25-1 combines with J gene TRBJ2-4, with a possible D match to TRBD2 (7 bases). From germline, CDR1 is MGHDK and CDR2 SYGVNS. The CDR3 contains 16 residues. V was cut by 5 bases and J by 4 bases, with 18 bases left in between. The CDR3 region is CASSYGEGTRKNIQYF. Here the CDR3 DNA reads TGTGCCAGCAGTTACGGGGAGGGGACAAGGAAAAACATTCAGTACTTC.

The V call is TRBV29-1, the J call TRBJ2-7, with D perhaps TRBD2 (5 bases). This CDR3 has 12 amino acids. The V end lost 4 bases, the J end lost 6 bases, and 13 bases lay between the germline ends. Germline V gives CDR1 SQVTM, CDR2 ANQGSEA. The CDR3 bases are TGCAGCGTTGCCGTCGGGAATGGCGAGCAGTACTTC. It is translated as CSVAVGNGEQYF.

CDR3 coding DNA: TGCGCCAGCAGCCAAGATCATAGCGGGAGGTCCCCCTACAATGAGCAGTTCTTC. This translates into CASSQDHSGRSPYNEQFF. This chain links TRBV4-3 with TRBJ2-1; 10 nucleotides line up with TRBD2. With V trimmed by 0 bases and J by 2 bases, 7 bases remained unmatched. The germline CDR1 and CDR2 sequences are LGHNA and YSLEER. The CDR3 runs 18 residues.

This clone has only one observation. The chain has TRBV7-9 and TRBJ1-4, with D perhaps TRBD1 (5 bases). Germline CDR1 and CDR2: SEHNR and FQNEAQ (reference sequence). V was cut by 2 bases and J by 7 bases, with 14 bases left in between. The CDR3 runs to 15 residues. CDR3 sequence: CASSLPGQGGEKLFF. CDR3 nucleotides: TGTGCCAGCAGCTTACCGGGCCAGGGTGGTGAAAAACTGTTTTTT.

The rearrangement uses TRBV29-1 and TRBJ2-7, with D hard to call. CDR1 SQVTM and CDR2 ANQGSEA come from the germline V gene. The germline V and J ends were trimmed by 5 bases and 0 bases, with 8 bases remaining between them. The CDR3 runs 12 residues. CDR3 amino acids: CSVSVNSYEQYF. The CDR3 DNA sequence: TGCAGCGTTTCGGTTAACTCCTACGAGCAGTACTTC.

This chain uses TRBV28 with TRBJ2-3, with D maybe TRBD2 (6 bases). The CDR3 length is 14 residues. CDR1 and CDR2 from the germline V gene are MDHEN and SYDVKM. Trimming removed 6 bases at V and 2 bases at J, with 12 bases between. The CDR3 reads CASRDGGNTDTQYF. The CDR3 nucleotides are TGTGCCAGCAGGGATGGCGGGAACACAGATACGCAGTATTTT.

The chain joins TRBV4-3 to TRBJ2-6, with TRBD1 identical over 8 bases. The germline V gene encodes CDR1 LGHNA and CDR2 YSLEER. The CDR3 spans 16 residues. V dropped 2 bases and J dropped 4; count of bases not matched to a gene: 4. The CDR3 is CASSQSQGAGANVLTF. The CDR3 DNA sequence: TGCGCCAGCAGCCAATCCCAGGGGGCCGGGGCCAACGTCCTGACTTTC.

The V gene is TRBV25-1, the J gene TRBJ2-5; 9 nucleotides agree with TRBD2. Trimming removed 8 bases from V and 2 bases from J; junction bases left unmatched: 12. Germline loops: CDR1 MGHDK, CDR2 SYGVNS. The CDR3 is 16 amino acids. The CDR3 loop reads CASSGHSGSPQETQYF. The CDR3, as DNA: TGTGCCAGCTCGGGCCATAGCGGGAGTCCGCAAGAGACCCAGTACTTC.